Presented here are 27 T cell receptor beta chains from one specimen sequenced in a study of shared clonotypes between healthy human individuals. The repertoire was sequenced with immunoSEQ multiplex PCR; TCRdb's copy has only in-frame clones and lacks some. The sample lists roughly 330,000 clones; over 65% were seen once. Sequencing was carried out using memory CD4+ T cells sorted from blood. The subset is: CD45RA-negative fraction. Source of these receptors: a man aged 25-40 years in good health.

V gene TRBV11-2 combines with J gene TRBJ2-7, with D uncertain. V gave up 0 bases and J gave up 3 bases, with 6 bases separating them. Germline CDR1 SGHAT, CDR2 FQNNGV. CDR3 size: 13 residues. The CDR3 region has the DNA TGTGCCAGCAGCTTAGATTACGGCTACGAGCAGTACTTC. Protein: CASSLDYGYEQYF.

The rearrangement joins TRBV5-8 to TRBJ1-1; weak D call: TRBD1 (5 bases). The CDR3 is made up of 14 amino acids. In germline, CDR1 is SGHTS, CDR2 YDEGEE. V shed 6 bases and J shed 4 bases, with 16 bases lying between them. The CDR3 coding sequence is TGTGCCAGCATTCATGGGGGATATGGCACTGAAGCTTTCTTT. Protein sequence: CASIHGGYGTEAFF.

V usage is TRBV2 and J usage is TRBJ2-1; D remains unclear. The CDR3 runs to 11 residues. Trimming shortened V by 5 bases and J by 6 bases, and 5 bases separated the two germline ends. CDR1 SNHLY and CDR2 FYNNEI come from the germline V gene. CDR3 nucleotide sequence: TGTGCCAGCAGTAACGTCAATGAGCAGTTCTTC. It translates to CASSNVNEQFF.

This sequence joins TRBV12-5 and TRBJ2-4, with TRBD1 identical over 8 bases. The CDR3 totals 17 residues. The junction had 11 bases not matched to a gene; V was cut back by 3 bases and J by 4 bases. From germline, CDR1 is LGHNT and CDR2 FRNRAP. CDR3 region: CASGLRTPTGEKNIQYF. The CDR3 DNA sequence: TGTGCTAGTGGTTTACGCACCCCGACAGGGGAGAAAAACATTCAGTACTTC.

CDR3 region: CASSESVQTRAFF. In nucleotides, the CDR3 is TGTGCCAGCAGTGAATCTGTACAGACTCGAGCTTTCTTT. The chain couples TRBV6-5 to TRBJ1-1; D not certain. CDR3 length equals 13 residues. CDR1 is MNHEY and CDR2 is SVGAGI in the germline V gene. V was pared by 5 bases and J by 10 bases, with 17 bases between.

The J gene is TRBJ2-7, the V gene TRBV10-3, with TRBD2 matching 15 bases. This CDR3 is 17 amino acids long. Germline V gene lookup returns CDR1 ENHRY and CDR2 SYGVKD. V shed 5 bases, J shed 2 bases, and the junction held 7 bases outside the gene matches. The CDR3 nucleotides are TGTGCCATCAGTCCCGGGACTAGCGGGAGGCGGCCCTACGAGCAGTACTTC. Translating gives CAISPGTSGRRPYEQYF.

This clone was recorded once. This chain connects TRBV28 to TRBJ1-5; tentative D call: TRBD1 (5 bases). Germline V gene sequence: CDR1 MDHEN, CDR2 SYDVKM. The V end lost 8 bases, the J end lost 1 base, and 9 bases lay between the germline ends. The CDR3 has 13 amino acids. CDR3 sequence (DNA): TGTGCCAGCCTAGACAGCAGCAATCAGCCCCAGCATTTT. It specifies CASLDSSNQPQHF.

This clone was seen only once. The chain recombines TRBV7-2 with TRBJ2-3; unclear D gene. This CDR3 is 15 amino acids long. Germline V gene data show CDR1 as SGHTA and CDR2 as FQGNSA. The V and J ends lost 8 bases and 4 bases respectively, with 19 bases between them. CDR3 sequence reads: CASFPAGVSSDTQYF. The CDR3 DNA reads TGTGCCAGCTTTCCGGCCGGCGTCTCCTCAGATACGCAGTATTTT.

The rearrangement uses TRBV9 and TRBJ2-7, with 8 bases that match TRBD2. CDR1 and CDR2 from the germline V gene are SGDLS and YYNGEE. The CDR3 length is 14 residues. V was pared by 4 bases and J by 4 bases, with 7 bases of the junction left unmatched. The CDR3 sequence is CASSSTTSGYEQYF. In nucleotides, the CDR3 is TGTGCCAGCAGCTCAACCACTAGCGGTTACGAGCAGTACTTC.

The chain employs TRBV4-1 and TRBJ2-1; a possible D gene is TRBD1 (6 bases). The CDR3 is 17 amino acids. Per germline, CDR1 MGHRA and CDR2 YSYEKL. Trimming removed 6 bases from V and 6 bases from J, with 24 bases in between. DNA for the CDR3: TGCGCCAGCAGAAGCTTGTACGACAGGAATTTCTCCAATGAGCAGTTCTTC. It translates to CASRSLYDRNFSNEQFF.

The chain recombines TRBV28 with TRBJ1-3; no clear D. CDR3 length: 14 residues. Germline V lookup: CDR1 MDHEN, CDR2 SYDVKM. Deletions cut 6 bases from V and 1 base from J, with 10 bases between. CDR3 in amino acids: CASSTSSSGNTIYF. The CDR3 region has the DNA TGTGCCAGCAGCACGTCTTCATCTGGAAACACCATATATTTT.

V and J are TRBV7-2 and TRBJ2-7, with D uncertain. The CDR3 runs to 17 residues. Looked up from germline, CDR1 is SGHTA and CDR2 is FQGNSA. V lost 0 bases and J lost 0, with 15 bases in between. CDR3 amino acids: CASSLAHSSSYSYEQYF. The CDR3 bases are TGTGCCAGCAGCTTAGCGCACTCAAGCTCATACTCCTACGAGCAGTACTTC. The variable domain in full, with the rest retrieved from reference TRBV7-2 and TRBJ2-7, is GAGVSQSPSNKVTEKGKDVELRCDPISGHTALYWYRQSLGQGLEFLIYFQGNSAPDKSGLPSDRFSAERTGGSVSTLTIQRTQQEDSAVYLCASSLAHSSSYSYEQYFGPGTRLTVT.

This rearrangement joins TRBV6-5 to TRBJ2-7; no firm D call. In germline, CDR1 is MNHEY, CDR2 SVGAGI. V lost 5 bases and J 6 bases, leaving 11 bases between the germline ends. CDR3 length: 12 residues. The CDR3 DNA follows: TGTGCCAGCAGTCGAGCCGGTGGCGAGCAGTACTTC. Amino acids: CASSRAGGEQYF.

The chain employs TRBV30 and TRBJ1-4; tentatively, D is TRBD1 (5 bases). This CDR3 contains 13 residues. Deletions cut 3 bases from V and 5 bases from J, with 10 bases between. Germline CDR1 and CDR2: GTSNPN and SVGIG (reference sequence). CDR3 sequence: CAWRGAGNEKLFF. The CDR3 DNA reads as TGTGCCTGGAGAGGGGCAGGGAATGAAAAACTGTTTTTT.

V is TRBV5-8 and J is TRBJ2-4; possible D gene TRBD2, 6 bases. Trimming pared 3 bases from V and 3 bases from J, leaving 19 bases between. The CDR3 consists of 17 residues. Per the germline V gene, CDR1 is SGHTS and CDR2 is YDEGEE. The CDR3 bases are TGTGCCAGCAGCTGGGGACCCGGAGGGGCGGGCAAAAACATTCAGTACTTC. Amino acid sequence: CASSWGPGGAGKNIQYF.

This rearrangement joins TRBV4-3 to TRBJ2-1, with 8 positions matching TRBD2. V dropped 3 bases and J dropped 0; count of bases not matched to a gene: 4. The CDR3 is 16 residues long. The V gene's germline CDR1 is LGHNA and CDR2 YSLEER. The chain's CDR3 is CASSHLSGSSYNEQFF. As DNA, the CDR3 is TGCGCCAGCAGCCACCTAAGCGGGAGCTCCTACAATGAGCAGTTCTTC.

The J gene is TRBJ2-5, the V gene TRBV28; 8 bases map to TRBD1. The DNA end is more similar to TRBJ2-7, so the J call may be wrong. Germline assignment: CDR1 MDHEN and CDR2 SYDVKM. This CDR3 is built from 15 residues. The DNA of the CDR3 is TGTGCCAGCAGTCCGAACAGGGGGTTGACCTACGAGCAGTACTTC. Protein sequence: CASSPNRGLTYEQYF.

The V gene is TRBV11-2, the J gene TRBJ1-1; D is perhaps TRBD1 (5 bases). CDR1 is SGHAT and CDR2 is FQNNGV in the germline V gene. CDR3 size: 14 residues. Trimming took off 0 bases at V and 10 bases at J, with 15 bases between the two ends. CDR3 coding DNA: TGTGCCAGCAGCTTAGATAATGGGGGAGGGCGAGCTTTCTTT. This encodes CASSLDNGGGRAFF.

CDR3 region: CASSEQITGRSEQFF. The CDR3 DNA reads as TGCGCCAGCAGTGAGCAAATTACTGGGCGGTCCGAGCAGTTCTTC. This chain joins TRBV10-1 and TRBJ2-1; D is unresolved. V lost 2 bases and J lost 10, with 18 bases in between. CDR1 WNHNN and CDR2 SYGVQD come from the germline V gene (reference sequence). CDR3 length: 15 amino acids.

This clone was seen just once. In DNA, the CDR3 is TGCAGCGTTGGTGAGGGGAAGGGCACTGAAGCTTTCTTT. Amino acid sequence: CSVGEGKGTEAFF. This rearrangement joins TRBV29-1 to TRBJ1-1; a weak D match, TRBD1 (5 bases). The CDR3 loop spans 13 amino acids. In germline, CDR1 is SQVTM, CDR2 ANQGSEA. V was pared by 4 bases and J by 4 bases, with 13 bases between.

V is TRBV27 and J is TRBJ2-2; D not certain. Germline V gene sequence: CDR1 MNHEY, CDR2 SMNVEV (reference sequence). There are 13 residues in the CDR3. V shed 7 bases and J shed 2 bases, with 8 bases lying between them. CDR3 bases: TGTGCCAGCATAAAGATAAACACCGGGGAGCTGTTTTTT. As protein: CASIKINTGELFF.

The J gene is TRBJ2-1, the V gene TRBV7-9; 11 nucleotides line up with TRBD2. CDR3 length: 14 residues. The V and J ends lost 3 bases and 9 bases, in that order; junction bases with no gene match: 4. Germline V gene data show CDR1 as SEHNR and CDR2 as FQNEAQ (reference sequence). The CDR3 reads CASSFTSGSSEQFF. CDR3 DNA sequence: TGTGCCAGCAGCTTCACTAGCGGGAGCAGTGAGCAGTTCTTC. The full variable domain, rest sourced from reference TRBV7-9 and TRBJ2-1, is DTGVSQNPRHKITKRGQNVTFRCDPISEHNRLYWYRQTLGQGPEFLTYFQNEAQLEKSRLLSDRFSAERPKGSFSTLEIQRTEQGDSAMYLCASSFTSGSSEQFFGPGTRLTVL.

The chain has TRBV2 and TRBJ1-1; 9 bases align to TRBD1. V lost 6 bases and J lost 0; bases outside the gene matches: 5. The CDR3 is 15 amino acids. Germline CDR1 is SNHLY and CDR2 is FYNNEI. CDR3: CASRRTGALNTEAFF. CDR3 coding DNA: TGTGCCAGCAGGAGGACAGGGGCACTGAACACTGAAGCTTTCTTT.

This chain connects TRBV6-6 to TRBJ1-1; the D gene is possibly TRBD1 (6 bases). The CDR3 has 11 residues. The V gene's germline CDR1 is MNHNY and CDR2 SVGAGI (reference sequence). The V and J ends lost 2 bases and 10 bases respectively, with 8 bases between them. The CDR3 nucleotides read TGTGCCAGCAGTTACGGACAGAGAGCTTTCTTT. This encodes CASSYGQRAFF.

The CDR3 sequence: CASSPWTGGGETQYF. CDR3 DNA: TGTGCCAGCAGCCCCTGGACGGGCGGGGGAGAGACCCAGTACTTC. This chain links TRBV5-6 with TRBJ2-5, with TRBD2 matching 7 bases. Germline lookup yields CDR1 SGHDT and CDR2 YYEEEE. CDR3 length: 15 residues. With V trimmed by 4 bases and J by 4 bases, 10 bases remained unmatched.

The chain carries TRBV5-6 and TRBJ2-7; the D call may be TRBD1 or TRBD2 (5 bases each). The germline V gene has CDR1 SGHDT and CDR2 YYEEEE. V was pared by 4 bases and J by 0 bases, with 14 bases between. The CDR3 extends over 15 amino acids. The CDR3 here is CASSTGTASSYEQYF. Here the CDR3 DNA reads TGTGCCAGCAGCACCGGGACCGCCAGCTCCTACGAGCAGTACTTC.

The chain combines TRBV10-3 with TRBJ2-7; the D is unclear. Germline CDR1 ENHRY, CDR2 SYGVKD. V lost 3 bases and J 3 bases, leaving 3 bases between the germline ends. The CDR3 spans 11 residues. The CDR3 loop is CAISENYEQYF. The DNA for the CDR3 is TGTGCCATCAGTGAAAACTACGAGCAGTACTTC.